The following is a T cell receptor beta chain sequence with its context. What it binds is not known. TCRdb's table, derived via immunoSEQ multiplex PCR, lists solely in-frame clones and lacks some. The sample yields about 5,700 clones, approximately 90% seen once. Repertoires were sampled repeatedly during chemoradiotherapy. The sample is drawn from a study of chemoradiotherapy in HPV16-positive cancers. Study results and limitations: During treatment, candidate HPV-specific clones and E7-related motifs expanded in tumor. Functional assays defining HPV-specific T cells used only a couple of HPV16-positive patients.

The CDR3 has 17 residues. V shed 0 bases and J 7 bases; nucleotides not matched to a gene: 11. Germline loops: CDR1 LGHNA, CDR2 YNFKEQ. This specimen was blood, taken from a patient who underwent chemoradiotherapy. This receptor was identified in a human donor with HPV-associated anogenital cancer. The J gene is TRBJ2-1, the V gene TRBV4-2, with 8 nucleotides matching TRBD1. The DNA for the CDR3 is TGTGCCAGCAGCCAAGATGGGAGTAGGACAGGGAATAATGAGCAGTTCTTC. This sequence encodes CASSQDGSRTGNNEQFF.